The T cell receptor beta chain under discussion was sequenced for a study of blood T cell repertoires in COVID-19. Whole-study context: Both acute and convalescent COVID-19 samples were obtained from the United States, Italy and Spain. In each case, the material was cDNA or gDNA derived from T cells, B-cell-depleted T cells, or PBMCs.

Authors' methods: How many nucleated cells were present was estimated from reference gene primer amplification. Here immunoSEQ multiplex PCR was the method, and the copy in TCRdb shows in-frame clones only, minus some. For V, J and clone size, that table is used; D and trimming come from the DNA. The sample yields about 210,000 clones, 80% seen once. The source of this sequence is a man aged 60-69 years with acute or convalescent COVID-19. The sample was peripheral blood.

The CDR3 DNA sequence: TGCGCCAGCAGCTTGGCCGGGACAGGGACCACAGATACGCAGTATTTT. Protein sequence: CASSLAGTGTTDTQYF. The rearrangement links TRBV5-1 to TRBJ2-3; 9 bases align to TRBD1. This CDR3 comprises 16 residues. Germline V gives CDR1 SGHRS, CDR2 YFSETQ. J was trimmed by 2 bases and V by 0 bases; bases with no gene match: 4.